This T cell receptor beta chain was found in a study of blood T cell repertoires in COVID-19. The wider study: Specimens from acute and convalescent COVID-19 originated in the United States, Italy and Spain. In each case, the material was cDNA or gDNA derived from T cells, B-cell-depleted T cells, or PBMCs.

The study recruited people aged roughly 18 to 95 years across approximately 25 US areas. The CDR3 contains 15 residues. V lost 2 bases, J lost 3 bases, and 2 bases stayed unmatched. Germline lookup yields CDR1 LNHDA and CDR2 SQIVND (reference sequence). Concerning this clone itself: Distinct nucleotide sequences in the sample also encode this CDR3.

Original processing notes: Scientists estimated how many nucleated cells there were by amplifying reference gene primers. Generated by immunoSEQ multiplex PCR, the TCRdb table keeps only in-frame clones and is missing some. The DNA gave D and trimming, while V, J and clone size come from that table. The sample holds around 250,000 clones, approximately 90% seen once. J is TRBJ2-2 and V is TRBV19; 8 nucleotides agree with TRBD1. The TCR originated in a woman aged 25 to 45 with acute COVID-19. The sample comprised PBMCs or T cells enriched from blood (not recorded which). CDR3 residues: CASSITGGYTGELFF. CDR3 nucleotide sequence: TGTGCCAGTAGTATAACAGGGGGATACACCGGGGAGCTGTTTTTT. Filled out from reference TRBV19 and TRBJ2-2, the complete variable domain reads DGGITQSPKYLFRKEGQNVTLSCEQNLNHDAMYWYRQDPGQGLRLIYYSQIVNDFQKGDIAEGYSVSREKKESFPLTVTSAQKNPTAFYLCASSITGGYTGELFFGEGSRLTVL.